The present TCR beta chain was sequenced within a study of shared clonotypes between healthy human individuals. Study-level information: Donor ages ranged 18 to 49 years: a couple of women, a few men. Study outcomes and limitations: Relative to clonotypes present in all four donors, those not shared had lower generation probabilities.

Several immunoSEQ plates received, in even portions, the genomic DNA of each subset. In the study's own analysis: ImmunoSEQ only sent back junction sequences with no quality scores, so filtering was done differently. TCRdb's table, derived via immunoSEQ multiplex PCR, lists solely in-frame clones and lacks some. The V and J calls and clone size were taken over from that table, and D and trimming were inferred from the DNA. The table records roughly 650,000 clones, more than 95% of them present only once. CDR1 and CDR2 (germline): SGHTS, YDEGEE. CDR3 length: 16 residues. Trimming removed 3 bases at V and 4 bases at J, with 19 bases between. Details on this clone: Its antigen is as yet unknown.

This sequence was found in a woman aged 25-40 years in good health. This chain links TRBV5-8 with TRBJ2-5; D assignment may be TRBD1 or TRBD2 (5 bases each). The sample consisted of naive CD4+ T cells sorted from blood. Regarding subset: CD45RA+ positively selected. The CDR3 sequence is CASSYRTLQVVETQYF. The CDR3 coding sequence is TGTGCCAGCAGCTACCGGACTCTACAGGTCGTAGAGACCCAGTACTTC.